This T cell receptor (beta chain) originates from a study of blood T cell repertoires in COVID-19. With 3 bases removed from V and 2 bases from J, the gap between germline ends came to 8 bases. CDR1 and CDR2 from the germline V gene are MNHEY and SMNVEV (reference sequence). This CDR3 is 15 amino acids long. Per the authors' pipeline: Estimates of nucleated cell counts were drawn from the amplification of reference gene primers. Libraries were prepared by immunoSEQ multiplex PCR; TCRdb keeps only in-frame clonotypes and omits some of them. V, J and clone size derive from that table, while D and trimming were established from the DNA sequence. The table lists 110,000 to 150,000 clones, around 90% of them singletons, with about 1.7% in the top ten.

The source of this sequence is a man between 65 and 85 years old with acute or convalescent COVID-19. Sequenced sample: peripheral blood. The chain has TRBV27 and TRBJ2-6, with D perhaps matching TRBD2 (5 bases). DNA for the CDR3: TGTGCCAGCAGTTTTCGGGGAACTGGGGCCAACGTCCTGACTTTC. Translating it yields CASSFRGTGANVLTF.